This passage covers 23 T cell receptor beta chains from one sample sequenced in a study of blood T cell repertoires in COVID-19. The data were produced by immunoSEQ multiplex PCR, yet TCRdb's version contains in-frame clones alone and is incomplete. The data show roughly 150,000 clones, 80% seen once. The sample comprised peripheral blood. All receptors come from a man aged 60 to 75 with acute or convalescent COVID-19.

The rearrangement links TRBV15 to TRBJ2-3; no clear D. The CDR3 is made up of 11 amino acids. Germline V gives CDR1 LNHNV, CDR2 YYDKDF (reference sequence). Deletions cut 1 base from V and 13 bases from J, with 9 bases between. This CDR3 reads CATSRGHSKYF. The CDR3 coding sequence is TGTGCCACCAGCAGAGGCCATAGCAAGTATTTT.

This chain joins TRBV27 and TRBJ2-1, with TRBD1 as a possible D gene (5 bases). V lost 5 bases, J lost 0 bases, and 23 bases lay in between. Germline V gene data show CDR1 as MNHEY and CDR2 as SMNVEV (reference sequence). This CDR3 has 19 residues. For the CDR3, the DNA is TGTGCCAGCAGTAGTGACCCGACGACAGCCGAAAGCTCCTACAATGAGCAGTTCTTC. Amino acids: CASSSDPTTAESSYNEQFF.

This clone has just one count. The rearrangement links TRBV7-2 to TRBJ2-7; TRBD2 aligns across 9 bases. Trimming took 5 bases from V and 3 from J; bases not matched to a gene: 14. The CDR3 is made up of 17 amino acids. CDR1 is SGHTA and CDR2 is FQGNSA in the germline V gene. The CDR3 loop is CASSVQVSGRGDYEQYF. CDR3 DNA: TGTGCCAGCAGCGTCCAAGTTAGCGGGAGAGGGGACTACGAGCAGTACTTC.

The rearrangement uses TRBV28 and TRBJ1-2; D not resolved. V shed 2 bases and J shed 5 bases, with 9 bases lying between them. Per germline, CDR1 MDHEN and CDR2 SYDVKM. This CDR3 contains 13 residues. This chain's CDR3 is CASSLVRSYGYTF. The CDR3 DNA reads TGTGCCAGCAGTTTAGTTAGGAGTTATGGCTACACCTTC.

This clone came up once. The chain combines TRBV9 with TRBJ2-3, with a tentative D call TRBD1 (7 bases). CDR1 SGDLS and CDR2 YYNGEE come from the germline V gene. The CDR3 covers 16 residues. Trimming removed 0 bases at V and 4 bases at J, with 15 bases between. The CDR3: CASSVGGGTASDTQYF. CDR3 nucleotides: TGTGCCAGCAGCGTAGGAGGGGGGACAGCATCAGATACGCAGTATTTT.

This chain joins TRBV29-1 and TRBJ2-1; TRBD1 aligns across 7 bases. The CDR3 covers 15 residues. The germline CDR1 and CDR2 sequences are SQVTM and ANQGSEA. V gave up 7 bases and J gave up 0 bases; unmatched junction bases: 9. In nucleotides, the CDR3 is TGCAGCGCCGGCAGGGGGACCCTCTCCTACAATGAGCAGTTCTTC. Its protein product is CSAGRGTLSYNEQFF.

The rearrangement uses TRBV7-2 and TRBJ2-2; a weak D match, TRBD1 (6 bases). V was clipped by 2 bases and J by 5 bases, with 18 bases between them. The germline CDR1 and CDR2 sequences are SGHTA and FQGNSA. The CDR3 has 17 residues. CDR3 coding DNA: TGTGCCAGCAGCTTAAGTGGAGAAAGGGGGAGAACCGGGGAGCTGTTTTTT. Encoded protein: CASSLSGERGRTGELFF.

This chain connects TRBV15 to TRBJ1-2; weak D call: TRBD1 (5 bases). Trimming shortened V by 0 bases and J by 4 bases, and 9 bases separated the two germline ends. This CDR3 region has 14 residues. CDR1 and CDR2 (germline): LNHNV, YYDKDF (reference sequence). The chain's CDR3 is CATSREGGTYGYTF. The CDR3 DNA sequence: TGTGCCACCAGCAGAGAGGGGGGAACCTATGGCTACACCTTC.

The rearrangement uses TRBV6-6 and TRBJ1-2, with 8 bases aligning to TRBD1. Germline V gene data show CDR1 as MNHNY and CDR2 as SVGAGI (reference sequence). The CDR3 length is 17 residues. Trimming removed 5 bases from V and 4 bases from J; junction bases left unmatched: 15. In DNA, the CDR3 is TGTGCCAGCAGTCTCGGACAGGGAGAGGGCAGGGGCTATGGCTACACCTTC. It codes for CASSLGQGEGRGYGYTF.

The V gene is TRBV11-3, the J gene TRBJ2-5, with D unclear. V dropped 4 bases and J dropped 2 bases, with 5 bases sitting between them. This CDR3 is built from 12 residues. Germline CDR1 SGHNT, CDR2 YENEEA. CDR3 amino acids: CASSSNQETQYF. CDR3 DNA sequence: TGTGCCAGCAGCTCCAATCAAGAGACCCAGTACTTC. The full variable domain, with the rest looked up from reference TRBV11-3 and TRBJ2-5, is EAGVVQSPRYKIIEKKQPVAFWCNPISGHNTLYWYLQNLGQGPELLIRYENEEAVDDSQLPKDRFSAERLKGVDSTLKIQPAELGDSAVYLCASSSNQETQYFGPGTRLLVL.

The chain links TRBV11-2 to TRBJ2-7, with TRBD2 identical over 11 bases. J lost 7 bases, V lost 1 base, and 15 bases had no gene match. This CDR3 region has 18 residues. CDR1 is SGHAT, CDR2 FQNNGV, per germline. The CDR3 DNA reads TGTGCCAGCAGCTTAGTCCCCTCCGGACTAGCGGGCTGGTCGGAGCAGTACTTC. Translating gives CASSLVPSGLAGWSEQYF. Based on the CDR3 plus reference TRBV11-2 and TRBJ2-7, the full variable domain is EAGVAQSPRYKIIEKRQSVAFWCNPISGHATLYWYQQILGQGPKLLIQFQNNGVVDDSQLPKDRFSAERLKGVDSTLKIQPAKLEDSAVYLCASSLVPSGLAGWSEQYFGPGTRLTVT.

V gene TRBV7-7 combines with J gene TRBJ2-5; possible D gene TRBD2, 6 bases. Germline V lookup: CDR1 SSHAT, CDR2 FNYEAQ (reference sequence). This CDR3 has 17 residues. The V end lost 1 base, the J end lost 5 bases, and 20 bases lay between the germline ends. CDR3 sequence reads: CASSLVYLGLPGETQYF. DNA for the CDR3: TGTGCCAGCAGCTTAGTATACCTGGGACTCCCGGGTGAGACCCAGTACTTC.

V gene TRBV9 combines with J gene TRBJ2-5, with 7 bases aligning to TRBD1. Looked up from germline, CDR1 is SGDLS and CDR2 is YYNGEE. The V gene end was trimmed by 0 bases and the J gene end by 2 bases; junction bases not matched to a gene: 10. The CDR3 length is 17 residues. The CDR3 reads CASSVGRVTGPQETQYF. CDR3 coding DNA: TGTGCCAGCAGCGTAGGACGAGTGACAGGGCCACAAGAGACCCAGTACTTC.

Concerning this clone: The sample carries other DNA sequences with the same CDR3. The chain joins TRBV7-2 to TRBJ2-7, with TRBD1 matching 10 bases. CDR1 and CDR2 from the germline V gene are SGHTA and FQGNSA. The CDR3 spans 15 residues. After removal of 1 base from V and 2 bases from J, the junction contained 2 bases not matched to a gene. CDR3 nucleotides: TGTGCCAGCAGCTTAGGACAGGGGGCACCCTACGAGCAGTACTTC. It is translated as CASSLGQGAPYEQYF.

The V call is TRBV24-1, the J call TRBJ2-3, with unresolved D. V lost 0 bases to trimming and J lost 3 bases, with 6 bases between them. Germline CDR1 KGHDR, CDR2 SFDVKD. CDR3 length: 14 amino acids. CDR3 coding DNA: TGTGCCACCAGTGATTTGCTCAGGACAGATACGCAGTATTTT. This encodes CATSDLLRTDTQYF.

A single count supports this clone. This chain links TRBV9 with TRBJ2-5; the D gene is possibly TRBD2 (6 bases). The CDR3 has 15 residues. V lost 4 bases and J lost 3, with 16 bases in between. Germline V gives CDR1 SGDLS, CDR2 YYNGEE. CDR3 sequence: CASSTGLPGEETQYF. In nucleotides, the CDR3 is TGTGCCAGCAGCACGGGACTCCCCGGGGAAGAGACCCAGTACTTC.

The chain couples TRBV4-1 to TRBJ2-3, with D possibly TRBD1 on 6 matching bases. Germline CDR1 and CDR2: MGHRA and YSYEKL. Trimming shortened V by 0 bases and J by 0 bases, and 13 bases separated the two germline ends. The CDR3 is made up of 17 amino acids. CDR3: CASSQEVGQLSTDTQYF. CDR3 DNA sequence: TGCGCCAGCAGCCAAGAGGTCGGACAGTTGAGCACAGATACGCAGTATTTT.

V is TRBV4-1 and J is TRBJ2-1, with 7 bases aligning to TRBD2. The trim removed 1 base at V and 6 bases at J, leaving 6 bases unmatched. Germline V CDR1 and CDR2: MGHRA, YSYEKL. The CDR3 totals 15 residues. This chain's CDR3 is CASSQVAGIPNEQFF. The DNA for the CDR3 is TGCGCCAGCAGCCAAGTAGCGGGCATCCCCAATGAGCAGTTCTTC.

The rearrangement uses TRBV6-6 and TRBJ1-2; D possibly corresponds to TRBD1 (5 bases). Trimming removed 6 bases at V and 7 bases at J, with 21 bases between. The CDR3 is 15 residues long. CDR1 and CDR2 (germline): MNHNY, SVGAGI (reference sequence). This CDR3 reads CASRLAGEGQGGYTF. As DNA, the CDR3 is TGTGCCAGCAGATTAGCGGGGGAGGGGCAGGGTGGCTACACCTTC.

This clone was seen a handful of times. V gene TRBV5-6 combines with J gene TRBJ2-5; D possibly corresponds to TRBD2 (5 bases). Germline CDR1 and CDR2: SGHDT and YYEEEE. Trimming shortened V by 4 bases and J by 2 bases, and 15 bases separated the two germline ends. This CDR3 has 15 amino acids. The CDR3 nucleotides are TGTGCCAGCAGCCCGCGTCGGGGATGGCAAGAGACCCAGTACTTC. Its translation is CASSPRRGWQETQYF.

This rearrangement joins TRBV19 to TRBJ1-2; D gene uncertain. Germline V lookup: CDR1 LNHDA, CDR2 SQIVND (reference sequence). CDR3 length: 16 residues. Trimming cost V 0 bases and J 3 bases, with 14 bases left between them. The CDR3 region is CASSIDKNRHYYGYTF. As DNA, the CDR3 is TGTGCCAGTAGTATAGATAAGAACAGACACTACTATGGCTACACCTTC.

This clone was seen more than once but under ten times. This rearrangement joins TRBV3-1 (or the pseudogene TRBV3-2) to TRBJ1-2; D is unresolved. The CDR3 totals 13 residues. The germline CDR1 and CDR2 sequences are LGHDT and YNNKEL (reference sequence). V was cut by 0 bases and J by 7 bases, with 9 bases left in between. The CDR3 loop is CASSQDRRAGYTF. For the CDR3, the DNA is TGTGCCAGCAGCCAAGATAGGAGGGCTGGCTACACCTTC.

The J gene is TRBJ1-3, the V gene TRBV28, with D possibly TRBD1 on 6 matching bases. The CDR3 runs 15 residues. Trimming left V 5 bases short and J 4 bases short, with 15 bases between. Germline loops: CDR1 MDHEN, CDR2 SYDVKM. CDR3 residues: CASSTTTGIGNTIYF. As DNA, the CDR3 is TGTGCCAGCAGTACCACGACAGGCATCGGAAACACCATATATTTT.